This T cell receptor beta chain emerged from a study of T cell changes during pregnancy in multiple sclerosis (dated by TCRdb to the late 2010s). For the study in its entirety: Changes in the T cell repertoire over the course of pregnancy were examined in this study in women with multiple sclerosis.

Libraries were constructed by the immunoSEQ multiplex PCR assay. TCRdb mirrors the immuneACCESS table, restricted to in-frame sequences. Some clones are absent from its copies; in checked studies, under half trace to an unresolved V gene, and the reason for the others is unknown. The sample profile shows 45,000 to 70,000 clones; about 94% of them were found once. The ten biggest clones cover less than 3.5% of the sample. The cysteine opens and the phenylalanine closes a CDR3 of 13 amino acids. Solely the CDR3 DNA is kept, with 39 bases framed from the first base. The trim is 3 bases for V and 3 bases for J, with a gap of 8 bases between the germline ends. Per the germline V gene, MDHEN is the CDR1 and SYDVKM is the CDR2. Of note for this clone: The clone's antigen remains unknown. Nothing much larger sits one base from this clone, and base qualities are not available.

The clonotype originates from a female donor in good health, enrolled as a control in a pregnancy study. The receptor chain draws on TRBV28 and TRBJ1-1; the D gene remains uncertain. Sequenced here: peripheral blood, sampled in the third trimester of pregnancy. The CDR3 corresponds to CASSFQEDTEAFF. The DNA sequence follows: TGTGCCAGCAGTTTTCAAGAGGACACTGAAGCTTTCTTT.